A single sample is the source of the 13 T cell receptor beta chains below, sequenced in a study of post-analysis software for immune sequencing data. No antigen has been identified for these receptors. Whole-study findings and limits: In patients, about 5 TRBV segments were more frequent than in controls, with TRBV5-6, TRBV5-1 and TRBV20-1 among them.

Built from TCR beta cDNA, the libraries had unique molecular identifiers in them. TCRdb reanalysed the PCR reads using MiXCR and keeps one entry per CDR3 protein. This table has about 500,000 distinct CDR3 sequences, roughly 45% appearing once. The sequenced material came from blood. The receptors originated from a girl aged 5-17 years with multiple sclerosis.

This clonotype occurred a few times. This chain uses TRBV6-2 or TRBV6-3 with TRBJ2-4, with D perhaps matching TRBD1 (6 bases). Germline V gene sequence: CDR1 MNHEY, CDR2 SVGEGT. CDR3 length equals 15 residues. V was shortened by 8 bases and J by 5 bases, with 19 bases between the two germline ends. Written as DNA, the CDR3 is TGTGCCAGCGGACAGCCCTTGTTACTTGAAAACATTCAGTACTTC. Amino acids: CASGQPLLLENIQYF.

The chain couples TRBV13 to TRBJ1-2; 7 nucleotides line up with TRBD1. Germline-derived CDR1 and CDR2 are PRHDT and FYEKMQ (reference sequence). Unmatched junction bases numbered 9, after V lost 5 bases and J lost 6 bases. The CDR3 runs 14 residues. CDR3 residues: CASSPRGHGDGYTF. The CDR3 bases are TGTGCCAGCAGCCCTAGGGGGCACGGGGATGGCTACACCTTC. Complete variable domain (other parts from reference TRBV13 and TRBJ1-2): AAGVIQSPRHLIKEKRETATLKCYPIPRHDTVYWYQQGPGQDPQFLISFYEKMQSDKGSIPDRFSAQQFSDYHSELNMSSLELGDSALYFCASSPRGHGDGYTFGSGTRLTVV.

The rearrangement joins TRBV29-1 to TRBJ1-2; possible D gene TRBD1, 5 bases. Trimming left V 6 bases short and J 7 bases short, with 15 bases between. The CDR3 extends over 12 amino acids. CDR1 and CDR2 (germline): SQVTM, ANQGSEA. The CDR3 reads CSVQLGAGGYTF. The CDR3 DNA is TGCAGCGTCCAGCTAGGGGCTGGTGGCTACACCTTC.

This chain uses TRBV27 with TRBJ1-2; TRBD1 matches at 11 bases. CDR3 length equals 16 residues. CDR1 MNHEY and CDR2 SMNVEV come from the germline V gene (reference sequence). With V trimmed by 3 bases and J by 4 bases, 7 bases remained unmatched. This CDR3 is CASSFRGQGAAYGYTF. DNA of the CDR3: TGTGCCAGCAGTTTCCGCGGACAGGGGGCGGCCTATGGCTACACCTTC.

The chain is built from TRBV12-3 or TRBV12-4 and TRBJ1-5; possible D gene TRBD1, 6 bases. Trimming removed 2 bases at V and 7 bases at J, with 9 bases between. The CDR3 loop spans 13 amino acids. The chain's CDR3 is CASSLQGTQPQHF. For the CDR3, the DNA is TGTGCCAGCAGTTTACAGGGGACCCAGCCCCAGCATTTT.

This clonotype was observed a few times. The DNA for the CDR3 is TGTGCCAGCAGTTACAGTGGAGAAGAGACCCAGTACTTC. Translating gives CASSYSGEETQYF. The chain joins TRBV6-5 to TRBJ2-5; unclear D gene. V was clipped by 2 bases and J by 3 bases, with 7 bases between them. There are 13 residues in the CDR3. Per germline, CDR1 MNHEY and CDR2 SVGAGI.

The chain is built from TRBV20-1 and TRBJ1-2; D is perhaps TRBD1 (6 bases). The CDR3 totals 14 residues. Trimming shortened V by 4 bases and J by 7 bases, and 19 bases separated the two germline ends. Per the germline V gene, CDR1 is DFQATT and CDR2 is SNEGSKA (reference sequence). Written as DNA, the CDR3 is TGCAGTGCTATGGGGGCAGGGGAAGAGAGTGGCTACACCTTC. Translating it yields CSAMGAGEESGYTF.

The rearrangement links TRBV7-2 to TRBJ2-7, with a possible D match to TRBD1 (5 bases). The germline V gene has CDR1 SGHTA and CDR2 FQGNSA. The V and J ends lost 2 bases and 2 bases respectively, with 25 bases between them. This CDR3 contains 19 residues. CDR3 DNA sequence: TGTGCCAGCAGCTTACCCAATGTCTCGAGCCAGGGTTTCACCTACGAGCAGTACTTC. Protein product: CASSLPNVSSQGFTYEQYF.

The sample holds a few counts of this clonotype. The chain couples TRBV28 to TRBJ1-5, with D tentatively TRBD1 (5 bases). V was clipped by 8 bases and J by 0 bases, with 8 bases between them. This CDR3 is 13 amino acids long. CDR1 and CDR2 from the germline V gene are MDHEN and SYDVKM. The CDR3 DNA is TGTGCCAGCCGCAGGGATAGCAATCAGCCCCAGCATTTT. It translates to CASRRDSNQPQHF.

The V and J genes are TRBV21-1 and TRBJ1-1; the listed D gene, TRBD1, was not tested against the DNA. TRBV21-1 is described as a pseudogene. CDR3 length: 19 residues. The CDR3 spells CASSKGIVGDKGGNTEAFF. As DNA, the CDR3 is TGTGCCAGCAGCAAAGGGATAGTAGGTGATAAGGGCGGAAACACTGAAGCTTTCTTT.

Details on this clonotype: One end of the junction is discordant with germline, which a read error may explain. CDR3 region: CVSSPGTMNTEAFF. The CDR3 nucleotides read TGTGTCAGCAGTCCCGGGACCATGAACACTGAAGCTTTCTTT. V is TRBV12-3 or TRBV12-4 and J is TRBJ1-1, with TRBD1 as a possible D gene (5 bases). The length of the CDR3 is 14 residues.

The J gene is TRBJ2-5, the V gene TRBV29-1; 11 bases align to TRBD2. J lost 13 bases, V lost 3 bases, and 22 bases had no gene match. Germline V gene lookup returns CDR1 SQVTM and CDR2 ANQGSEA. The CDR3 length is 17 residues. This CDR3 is CSVEFGTSGSLAYERYF. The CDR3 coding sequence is TGCAGCGTTGAGTTTGGAACTAGCGGGAGTTTAGCCTACGAGCGGTACTTC.

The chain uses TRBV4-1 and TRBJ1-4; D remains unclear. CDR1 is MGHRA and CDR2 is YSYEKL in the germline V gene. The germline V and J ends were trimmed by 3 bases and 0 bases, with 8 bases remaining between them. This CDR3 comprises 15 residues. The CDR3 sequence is CASSQSRATNEKLFF. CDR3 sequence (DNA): TGCGCCAGCAGCCAGTCCCGCGCAACTAATGAAAAACTGTTTTTT.